The 31 T cell receptor beta chains presented below share a single source sample, sequenced in a study of T cells expressing NK-cell markers. For each CDR3 protein, TCRdb gives one entry from its re-call of the 5' RACE reads, without DNA. This table lists tens of thousands of distinct CDR3 sequences. The sequenced sample was blood T cells: a sorted CD56 or NKG2C T cell subset, CD4+ or CD8+ T cells, or bulk PBMC T cells (not recorded which). The receptors originated from a man aged 18-70 years in good health.

The chain is built from TRBV20-1 and TRBJ2-3. CDR3 length equals 14 residues. Looked up from germline, CDR1 is DFQATT and CDR2 is SNEGSKA (reference sequence). The CDR3 loop reads CSARQDVGTDTQYF.

The chain employs TRBV12-2 and TRBJ1-5. TRBV12-2 is assigned pseudogene status. This CDR3 is 17 amino acids long. CDR3 sequence reads: CASRLSLFFGSNQPQHF.

The V and J genes are TRBV7-6 and TRBJ2-3; TCRdb designates TRBD1, a call that cannot be tested without DNA. Germline loops: CDR1 SGHVS, CDR2 FNYEAQ. The CDR3 runs to 14 residues. The CDR3 protein is CASRSRGNTDTQYF.

The genes are TRBV9 and TRBJ1-1; the D call of TRBD1 rests on TCRdb alone, since no DNA is present to check it. Germline V gene sequence: CDR1 SGDLS, CDR2 YYNGEE. CDR3 length: 15 residues. The CDR3 reads CASSDYRRGNTEAFF.

V is TRBV12-3 or TRBV12-4 and J is TRBJ1-1. The CDR3 spans 14 residues. This chain's CDR3 is CASSSWTENTEAFF.

V usage is TRBV11-2 and J usage is TRBJ2-7; TCRdb proposes TRBD1, but this gene call is untestable without DNA. Germline V gene data show CDR1 as SGHAT and CDR2 as FQNNGV. This CDR3 contains 15 residues. The CDR3 sequence: CASTQTPRSGDEQYF.

V and J are TRBV6-1 and TRBJ2-2. The CDR3 runs 14 residues. The germline V gene has CDR1 MNHNS and CDR2 SASEGT. Here the CDR3 reads CASREPLAAGELFF.

This chain joins TRBV6-2 or TRBV6-3 and TRBJ2-5; without DNA, the TCRdb call of TRBD2 cannot be checked. Per the germline V gene, CDR1 is MNHEY and CDR2 is SVGEGT. This CDR3 has 16 residues. Here the CDR3 reads CASSAHSGTNQETQYF.

The rearrangement uses TRBV7-8 and TRBJ2-7; there is no DNA to check the TCRdb D call of TRBD2. This CDR3 spans 17 amino acids. Germline V gene data show CDR1 as SGHVS and CDR2 as FQNEAQ. The CDR3 sequence: CASSSWTAGTQPYEQYF.

The V and J genes are TRBV12-3 or TRBV12-4 and TRBJ2-3. The CDR3 is 13 amino acids. This chain's CDR3 is CASSLFRSDTQYF.

J is TRBJ1-1 and V is TRBV5-6. CDR3 length equals 14 residues. Germline V lookup: CDR1 SGHDT, CDR2 YYEEEE. CDR3 sequence: CASSLASFSTEAFF.

The V and J genes are TRBV7-8 and TRBJ2-7; TCRdb's assignment of TRBD1 cannot be checked, as there is no DNA. Germline lookup yields CDR1 SGHVS and CDR2 FQNEAQ. The CDR3 is made up of 15 amino acids. The CDR3 reads CASSFTGTASYEQYF.

The rearrangement links TRBV9 to TRBJ2-3. CDR3 size: 15 residues. The germline gives CDR1 SGDLS, CDR2 YYNGEE. CDR3 region: CASSVGHSVTDTQYF.

This sequence joins TRBV28 and TRBJ1-6; as DNA is missing, the TRBD1 call by TCRdb cannot be tested. Germline CDR1 reads MDHEN; CDR2 reads SYDVKM. The CDR3 is 12 residues long. The CDR3 reads CASSFPGVPLHF.

This CDR3 reads CASSFGTGELFF. The V and J genes are TRBV27 and TRBJ2-2. This CDR3 is 12 amino acids long. The V gene's germline CDR1 is MNHEY and CDR2 SMNVEV (reference sequence).

V gene TRBV5-4 combines with J gene TRBJ2-1. The CDR3 is made up of 13 amino acids. CDR1 is SGHNT, CDR2 YYREEE, per germline (reference sequence). CDR3 residues: CASRDHPSNEQFF.

The CDR3: CASSSVGVAKNIQYF. This chain connects TRBV7-2 to TRBJ2-4. Germline V CDR1 and CDR2: SGHTA, FQGNSA. The CDR3 length is 15 residues.

The chain has TRBV28 and TRBJ1-2; without DNA, the TCRdb call of TRBD1 cannot be checked. The CDR3 spans 12 residues. Per the germline V gene, CDR1 is MDHEN and CDR2 is SYDVKM. CDR3 residues: CAGGPGNYGYTF.

The rearrangement joins TRBV19 to TRBJ2-2. CDR1 LNHDA and CDR2 SQIVND come from the germline V gene (reference sequence). CDR3 size: 15 residues. This CDR3 reads CASHPADFRAGELFF.

The genes are TRBV6-1 and TRBJ1-6; TCRdb's D gene call, TRBD1, goes unchecked for lack of DNA. This CDR3 is built from 13 residues. Germline assignment: CDR1 MNHNS and CDR2 SASEGT. The CDR3 reads CASTRGANSPLHF.

The chain carries TRBV15 and TRBJ1-6. From germline, CDR1 is LNHNV and CDR2 YYDKDF (reference sequence). The CDR3 is 14 residues long. This CDR3 reads CATSRDLNNSPLHF.

The chain employs TRBV2 and TRBJ2-5. The V gene's germline CDR1 is SNHLY and CDR2 FYNNEI. The CDR3 spans 14 residues. The CDR3 loop reads CASSGDYLQETQYF.

The V and J genes are TRBV14 and TRBJ2-2; TCRdb gives TRBD1 as the D gene, but with no DNA this cannot be confirmed. The CDR3 is 14 amino acids. The V gene's germline CDR1 is SGHDN and CDR2 FVKESK. The CDR3 loop is CASSQNRGSGELFF.

This sequence joins TRBV14 and TRBJ1-2. CDR3 size: 14 residues. Germline assignment: CDR1 SGHDN and CDR2 FVKESK. CDR3 sequence: CASSQVSSAYGYTF.

The chain combines TRBV9 with TRBJ2-1. The CDR3 length is 17 residues. Germline CDR1 and CDR2: SGDLS and YYNGEE. The CDR3 spells CASSVDSMSIPFNEQFF.

The chain recombines TRBV11-2 with TRBJ1-1; no DNA is available, so the TRBD1 call from TCRdb remains unchecked. The CDR3 spans 17 residues. CDR1 is SGHAT and CDR2 is FQNNGV in the germline V gene. This CDR3 reads CASSLFLGALGNTEAFF.

The chain joins TRBV19 to TRBJ2-1. The CDR3 is 12 residues long. From germline, CDR1 is LNHDA and CDR2 SQIVND (reference sequence). CDR3 loop: CASKDPYNEQFF.

The chain is built from TRBV7-3 and TRBJ2-1; there is no DNA to check the TCRdb D call of TRBD2. The CDR3 is 15 amino acids. In germline, CDR1 is SGHTA, CDR2 FQGTGA. Here the CDR3 reads CASSLTGGRGNEQFF.

The chain links TRBV27 to TRBJ2-6. The germline V gene has CDR1 MNHEY and CDR2 SMNVEV (reference sequence). CDR3 length equals 14 residues. The CDR3 sequence: CASSGTSGANVLTF. Using reference TRBV27 and TRBJ2-6 for the parts outside the CDR3, the full variable domain is EAQVTQNPRYLITVTGKKLTVTCSQNMNHEYMSWYRQDPGLGLRQIYYSMNVEVTDKGDVPEGYKVSRKEKRNFPLILESPSPNQTSLYFCASSGTSGANVLTFGAGSRLTVL.

This sequence joins TRBV18 and TRBJ2-1; TCRdb names TRBD1, which stays unverified in the absence of DNA. The CDR3 length is 17 residues. CDR1 is KGHSH, CDR2 LQKENI, per germline. The CDR3: CASSPPPPGAGYNEQFF.

The chain couples TRBV5-5 to TRBJ2-7; TCRdb calls TRBD1, which cannot be checked without DNA. This CDR3 has 16 amino acids. The V gene's germline CDR1 is SGHKS and CDR2 YYEKEE (reference sequence). The CDR3 protein is CASSFWRDRISYEQYF.